Listed below are T cell receptor beta chains from one sample, sequenced in a study of vaccination and CD4 T cells after COVID-19. In TCRdb, the PCR reads were re-called with MiXCR into one record per CDR3 protein. The sample contains more than 10,000 distinct CDR3 sequences, approximately 75% of which appear only once. For these receptors, no antigen is known. Sequenced material: CD4+ T cells from blood, cultured in vitro. These receptors were taken from a human donor who had recovered from COVID-19. The CDR3 runs from the conserved cysteine through the conserved F or W. Fields, in order: V gene, D gene, J gene, clone size, CDR3 protein, CDR3 DNA. The D gene is left open where the match is weak. Rows may omit the clone size; those that give it use once, few, many or a size class.

TRBV20-1,.,TRBJ2-2,.,CSARRGGRLRTGELFF,TGCAGTGCTAGAAGGGGGGGGCGACTCCGCACCGGGGAGCTGTTTTTT
TRBV7-2,.,TRBJ1-1,few,CASSLVIPNTEAFF,TGTGCCAGCAGCTTAGTGATCCCGAACACTGAAGCTTTCTTT
TRBV6-5,.,TRBJ1-5,.,CASTYPQGYSNQPQHF,TGTGCCAGCACTTACCCACAGGGTTATAGCAATCAGCCCCAGCATTTT
TRBV6-1,.,TRBJ1-5,.,CATAAGGSNQPQHF,TGTGCCACCGCGGCGGGGGGAAGCAATCAGCCCCAGCATTTT
TRBV28,.,TRBJ2-7,.,CASSLRLPLYF,TGTGCCAGCAGTCTGAGACTCCCGCTGTACTTC
TRBV20-1,.,TRBJ1-3,.,CSAVRSGNTIYF,TGCAGTGCTGTCCGCTCTGGAAACACCATATATTTT
TRBV7-2,TRBD1,TRBJ1-2,.,CASSPGQGGGSGYTF,TGTGCCAGCAGCCCGGGACAGGGGGGAGGTAGTGGCTACACCTTC
TRBV4-2,.,TRBJ2-3,.,CASSQRQLGTDTQYF,TGTGCCAGCAGCCAGCGACAGCTCGGCACAGATACGCAGTATTTT
TRBV6-5,.,TRBJ2-7,.,CASSWFSDGNYEQYF,TGTGCCAGCAGTTGGTTCTCTGACGGGAACTACGAGCAGTACTTC
TRBV20-1,TRBD2,TRBJ2-3,.,CSATRLAGTDTQYF,TGCAGTGCTACGAGACTAGCGGGGACAGATACGCAGTATTTT
TRBV6-2/TRBV6-3,.,TRBJ1-5,.,CASGFVQGRNQPQHF,TGTGCCAGCGGCTTCGTACAGGGACGCAATCAGCCCCAGCATTTT
TRBV6-1,TRBD2,TRBJ2-7,.,CASRGTSGSAYEQYF,TGTGCCAGCAGGGGGACTAGCGGTAGCGCCTACGAGCAGTACTTC
TRBV28,.,TRBJ1-5,once,CASSLVGRLNQPQHF,TGTGCCAGCAGTTTAGTGGGGCGATTGAATCAGCCCCAGCATTTT
TRBV20-1,.,TRBJ2-2,large,CSAKQGANTGELFF,TGCAGTGCTAAACAGGGCGCGAACACCGGGGAGCTGTTTTTT
TRBV20-1,TRBD1,TRBJ1-6,.,CSAMESRQGRSPLHF,TGCAGTGCCATGGAAAGTAGACAGGGTAGATCACCCCTCCACTTT
TRBV7-9,.,TRBJ1-3,once,CASSTGSLQAVENTIYF,TGTGCCAGCAGCACAGGGTCCCTACAGGCGGTGGAAAACACCATATATTTT